This T cell receptor beta chain was observed in a study of PD-L1 blockade in urothelial cancer. Study at large: Chemotherapy regimens numbering 0 to 3 had been given to patients.

Specified time point: peripheral blood 6 weeks after treatment start. The ends were cut back, 2 bases at V and 1 base at J, with 10 bases in the middle. The CDR3 length is 14 residues. Germline CDR1 SGHDT, CDR2 YYEEEE. The method was immunoSEQ multiplex PCR; TCRdb's version includes in-frame clones alone and lacks a portion of them. Seen here are some 110,000 clones, around 89% observed once, and the top ten hold around 1.7%. Here the sequenced sample was PBMCs, taken around atezolizumab (anti-PD-L1) treatment. The chain recombines TRBV5-6 with TRBJ2-7; D possibly corresponds to TRBD1 (5 bases). The clonotype was recovered from a man aged 55 to 70 with urothelial cancer. The CDR3 nucleotides read TGTGCCAGCAGCTTCAGACAGTTTTCCTACGAGCAGTACTTC. This gives the protein CASSFRQFSYEQYF.